What follows are 31 T cell receptor beta chains derived from one specimen sequenced in a study of technical replicates of blood from a handful of donors. Clones were sequenced by immunoSEQ multiplex PCR, and TCRdb holds only the in-frame ones, with some missing. Of about 83,000 clones in the sample, roughly nine tenths were seen once. Source material: T cells isolated from PBMCs. The receptors come from a human donor in good health.

This clone appeared a single time. The J gene is TRBJ2-2, the V gene TRBV28, with 7 bases that match TRBD2. The trim removed 7 bases at V and 6 bases at J, leaving 5 bases unmatched. The CDR3 has 13 residues. In germline, CDR1 is MDHEN, CDR2 SYDVKM. This CDR3 reads CASIGGRAGELFF. The CDR3 nucleotides are TGTGCCAGCATAGGTGGGAGGGCCGGGGAGCTGTTTTTT.

The chain combines TRBV9 with TRBJ1-4; D uncertain. CDR1 is SGDLS, CDR2 YYNGEE, per germline. This CDR3 region has 12 residues. The V end was cut by 4 bases, the J end by 13 bases, with 14 bases between. CDR3 sequence reads: CASSSPGQPLFF. CDR3 DNA sequence: TGTGCCAGCAGCTCACCAGGTCAGCCACTGTTTTTT.

The genes are TRBV10-3 and TRBJ2-7, with unresolved D. V was cut by 0 bases and J by 2 bases, with 8 bases left in between. The CDR3 extends over 14 amino acids. Germline V gene lookup returns CDR1 ENHRY and CDR2 SYGVKD. The CDR3 DNA reads TGTGCCATCAGTGAGTCCGGCAGGACCTACGAGCAGTACTTC. Its protein product is CAISESGRTYEQYF.

The V and J genes are TRBV5-6 and TRBJ1-2; 7 bases fit TRBD1. The V gene's germline CDR1 is SGHDT and CDR2 YYEEEE. The ends lost 4 bases at V and 1 base at J; junction bases unmatched: 1. This CDR3 spans 13 amino acids. As DNA, the CDR3 is TGTGCCAGCAGCGACAGGGATAACTATGGCTACACCTTC. Encoded protein: CASSDRDNYGYTF.

The V and J genes are TRBV6-5 and TRBJ2-3, with 8 bases that match TRBD2. The trim removed 0 bases at V and 1 base at J, leaving 3 bases unmatched. The CDR3 is 16 amino acids. Germline-derived CDR1 and CDR2 are MNHEY and SVGAGI. The CDR3: CASSYSSGGGTDTQYF. CDR3 DNA: TGTGCCAGCAGTTACTCCAGCGGGGGAGGCACAGATACGCAGTATTTT.

This chain links TRBV11-2 with TRBJ2-1; 12 nucleotides agree with TRBD1. Germline CDR1 reads SGHAT; CDR2 reads FQNNGV. Trimming cost V 2 bases and J 8 bases; bases outside gene matches: 7. CDR3 length equals 16 residues. DNA for the CDR3: TGTGCCAGCAGCTTAATATGGGACAGGGGGCGGGATGAGCAGTTCTTC. It encodes CASSLIWDRGRDEQFF.

The rearrangement links TRBV28 to TRBJ2-7, with unresolved D. Germline CDR1 reads MDHEN; CDR2 reads SYDVKM. The CDR3 has 14 amino acids. The V and J ends lost 5 bases and 6 bases respectively, with 17 bases between them. The CDR3 nucleotides are TGTGCCAGCAGTCCCACTGGAGAGCCAGCCGAGCAGTACTTC. It translates to CASSPTGEPAEQYF.

The CDR3 sequence: CASSLSGRDYGYTF. In DNA, the CDR3 is TGTGCCAGCAGCTTATCAGGCCGCGACTATGGCTACACCTTC. The V and J genes are TRBV5-4 and TRBJ1-2; D is undetermined. V lost 2 bases and J 3 bases, leaving 11 bases between the germline ends. The CDR3 has 14 amino acids. Germline V gene lookup returns CDR1 SGHNT and CDR2 YYREEE (reference sequence).

J is TRBJ1-2 and V is TRBV2, with 7 bases that match TRBD1. V shed 5 bases, J shed 5 bases, and the junction held 5 bases outside the gene matches. The V gene's germline CDR1 is SNHLY and CDR2 FYNNEI. CDR3 size: 13 residues. The CDR3 here is CASSRDSIYGYTF. As DNA, the CDR3 is TGTGCCAGCAGTAGGGACAGCATATATGGCTACACCTTC. Full variable domain (missing parts from reference TRBV2 and TRBJ1-2): EPEVTQTPSHQVTQMGQEVILRCVPISNHLYFYWYRQILGQKVEFLVSFYNNEISEKSEIFDDQFSVERPDGSNFTLKIRSTKLEDSAMYFCASSRDSIYGYTFGSGTRLTVV.

V and J are TRBV4-1 and TRBJ2-5, with 12 bases that match TRBD2. This CDR3 has 17 amino acids. The V and J ends lost 1 base and 5 bases, in that order; junction bases with no gene match: 8. CDR1 MGHRA and CDR2 YSYEKL come from the germline V gene. DNA of the CDR3: TGCGCCAGCAGCCAAGCACCTCTAGCGGGAGGGCCTGAGACCCAGTACTTC. Its translation: CASSQAPLAGGPETQYF.

About this clone itself: Relative to the germline gene, one junction end is altered; a read error may explain this. V gene TRBV7-7 combines with J gene TRBJ2-1; 7 bases align to TRBD1. The CDR3 loop spans 13 amino acids. Germline values: CDR1 SSHAT, CDR2 FNYEAQ (reference sequence). The CDR3 reads CASSLVLGQAQFF. The DNA for the CDR3 is TGTGCTAGCAGCTTAGTTTTAGGACAGGCGCAGTTCTTC.

DNA for the CDR3: TGCGCCAGCAGCCCCGGGTCCACCCAAGAGACCCAGTACTTC. Its translation is CASSPGSTQETQYF. V and J are TRBV5-1 and TRBJ2-5; D is undetermined. Germline V gene sequence: CDR1 SGHRS, CDR2 YFSETQ. The CDR3 runs 14 residues. The V and J ends lost 4 bases and 1 base respectively, with 11 bases between them.

This clone was seen a single time. The J gene is TRBJ2-1, the V gene TRBV5-1, with 10 bases that match TRBD2. J was trimmed by 7 bases and V by 0 bases; bases with no gene match: 10. The CDR3 runs 17 residues. Germline V gene lookup returns CDR1 SGHRS and CDR2 YFSETQ. This chain's CDR3 is CASSLAQPGLALNEQFF. In DNA, the CDR3 is TGCGCCAGCAGCTTGGCCCAGCCGGGACTAGCGCTTAATGAGCAGTTCTTC. Complete variable domain (other parts from reference TRBV5-1 and TRBJ2-1): KAGVTQTPRYLIKTRGQQVTLSCSPISGHRSVSWYQQTPGQGLQFLFEYFSETQRNKGNFPGRFSGRQFSNSRSEMNVSTLELGDSALYLCASSLAQPGLALNEQFFGPGTRLTVL.

The chain links TRBV14 to TRBJ1-1; no reliable D call. Trimming shortened V by 5 bases and J by 0 bases, and 19 bases separated the two germline ends. CDR1 is SGHDN and CDR2 is FVKESK in the germline V gene. CDR3 size: 17 residues. Here the CDR3 reads CASSSLGRGFMNTEAFF. CDR3 in DNA: TGTGCCAGCAGCTCTCTCGGTCGCGGCTTCATGAACACTGAAGCTTTCTTT.

J is TRBJ2-5 and V is TRBV5-4; D is perhaps TRBD2 (6 bases). Germline assignment: CDR1 SGHNT and CDR2 YYREEE (reference sequence). CDR3 length: 15 amino acids. Trimming left V 4 bases short and J 1 base short, with 14 bases between. The CDR3 region has the DNA TGTGCCAGCAGCCCCCGGGGCGGGACCCAAGAGACCCAGTACTTC. Protein sequence: CASSPRGGTQETQYF.

The chain carries TRBV4-1 and TRBJ1-3, with 9 bases that match TRBD1. V shed 3 bases, J shed 4 bases, and the junction held 10 bases outside the gene matches. The germline CDR1 and CDR2 sequences are MGHRA and YSYEKL. The CDR3 runs to 17 residues. The CDR3 reads CASSHPRTGEFGNTIYF. The CDR3, as DNA: TGCGCCAGCAGCCATCCCCGGACAGGGGAGTTCGGAAACACCATATATTTT.

The chain links TRBV5-1 to TRBJ2-5; possible D gene TRBD1, 7 bases. V shed 6 bases and J shed 2 bases, with 26 bases lying between them. The germline gives CDR1 SGHRS, CDR2 YFSETQ. The CDR3 covers 18 residues. The CDR3 region has the DNA TGCGCCAGCACCGAGGCGGGGATAGACAGGGATTGGCAAGAGACCCAGTACTTC. Amino acids: CASTEAGIDRDWQETQYF. The variable domain in full, completed from reference TRBV5-1 and TRBJ2-5, reads KAGVTQTPRYLIKTRGQQVTLSCSPISGHRSVSWYQQTPGQGLQFLFEYFSETQRNKGNFPGRFSGRQFSNSRSEMNVSTLELGDSALYLCASTEAGIDRDWQETQYFGPGTRLLVL.

This chain connects TRBV7-8 to TRBJ2-1, with D unclear. The CDR3 loop spans 15 amino acids. V lost 0 bases and J lost 0, with 6 bases in between. Germline V gene sequence: CDR1 SGHVS, CDR2 FQNEAQ. CDR3 amino acids: CASSLARSSYNEQFF. CDR3 coding DNA: TGTGCCAGCAGCTTAGCGCGTAGCTCCTACAATGAGCAGTTCTTC.

The chain recombines TRBV5-1 with TRBJ2-3; 7 nucleotides agree with TRBD1. The CDR3 spans 13 residues. The J segment lost 3 bases and the V segment lost 4 bases, leaving 2 bases of the junction unmatched. Germline CDR1 is SGHRS and CDR2 is YFSETQ. In DNA form, the CDR3 reads TGCGCCAGCAGCCCGACAGGGACAGATACGCAGTATTTT. Its protein product is CASSPTGTDTQYF.

This chain connects TRBV6-1 to TRBJ2-1; 7 nucleotides agree with TRBD2. Germline CDR1 is MNHNS and CDR2 is SASEGT. Trimming at V came to 7 bases and at J to 4 bases, leaving 7 bases not matched to a gene. The CDR3 is made up of 14 amino acids. The CDR3 is CASKKAGRYNEQFF. The CDR3 DNA reads as TGTGCCAGCAAAAAAGCGGGGCGATACAATGAGCAGTTCTTC.

The chain employs TRBV21-1 and TRBJ2-1; TRBD2 is the table's D call and was not checked against the DNA. TRBV21-1 is noted as a pseudogene. The CDR3 consists of 16 residues. The CDR3 protein is CASSEKVNGMGNEQFF. As DNA, the CDR3 is TGTGCCAGCAGCGAGAAAGTAAACGGGATGGGCAATGAGCAGTTCTTC.

CDR3 residues: CATSRDIGTSGGSSTDTQYF. The CDR3 bases are TGTGCCACCAGCAGAGATATCGGGACTAGCGGGGGCTCTAGCACAGATACGCAGTATTTT. V gene TRBV15 combines with J gene TRBJ2-3, with TRBD2 matching over 14 bases. The V gene end was trimmed by 0 bases and the J gene end by 0 bases; junction bases not matched to a gene: 8. CDR1 is LNHNV and CDR2 is YYDKDF in the germline V gene (reference sequence). The CDR3 has 20 amino acids.

The gene calls are TRBV7-9 and TRBJ2-7, with TRBD2 matching over 8 bases. Germline loops: CDR1 SEHNR, CDR2 FQNEAQ (reference sequence). V trimming: 1 base; J trimming: 4 bases; junction bases outside the gene matches: 12. The CDR3 has 17 amino acids. The CDR3 sequence is CASSLGLSGSGKYEQYF. The CDR3 DNA reads as TGTGCCAGCAGCTTAGGGTTAAGCGGTAGCGGGAAATACGAGCAGTACTTC.

This chain joins TRBV19 and TRBJ1-5; D gene unclear. The germline CDR1 and CDR2 sequences are LNHDA and SQIVND (reference sequence). The CDR3 has 13 amino acids. Trimming stripped 4 bases from V and 7 bases from J, with 11 bases between. The CDR3 spells CASSTQTVQPQHF. The CDR3 region has the DNA TGTGCCAGTAGTACCCAAACAGTGCAGCCCCAGCATTTT.

V and J are TRBV11-3 and TRBJ1-1; no clear D gene. The V end was cut by 0 bases, the J end by 2 bases, with 4 bases between. Germline-derived CDR1 and CDR2 are SGHNT and YENEEA. CDR3 length: 13 residues. The CDR3 region has the DNA TGTGCCAGCAGCTTAGACAGAAACACTGAAGCTTTCTTT. Translating gives CASSLDRNTEAFF. Variable domain in full (rest from reference TRBV11-3 and TRBJ1-1): EAGVVQSPRYKIIEKKQPVAFWCNPISGHNTLYWYLQNLGQGPELLIRYENEEAVDDSQLPKDRFSAERLKGVDSTLKIQPAELGDSAVYLCASSLDRNTEAFFGQGTRLTVV.

J is TRBJ2-7 and V is TRBV6-1, with 7 bases aligning to TRBD1. Germline values: CDR1 MNHNS, CDR2 SASEGT. This CDR3 comprises 11 residues. The junction had 5 bases not matched to a gene; V was cut back by 4 bases and J by 11 bases. CDR3 in amino acids: CASSGDRVEYF. DNA for the CDR3: TGTGCCAGCAGTGGAGACAGGGTGGAGTACTTC.

V gene TRBV27 combines with J gene TRBJ2-7; 11 bases align to TRBD2. CDR1 MNHEY and CDR2 SMNVEV come from the germline V gene (reference sequence). This CDR3 spans 13 amino acids. J was trimmed by 5 bases and V by 5 bases; bases with no gene match: 2. The CDR3 DNA reads as TGTGCCAGCAGTCTAGCGGGGGGTAACGAGCAGTACTTC. This translates into CASSLAGGNEQYF.

This sequence joins TRBV30 and TRBJ1-1; no clear D. V lost 3 bases to trimming and J lost 9 bases, with 20 bases between them. The CDR3 has 14 amino acids. Germline assignment: CDR1 GTSNPN and CDR2 SVGIG (reference sequence). The CDR3: CAWSYTVRSAKAFF. CDR3 DNA: TGTGCCTGGAGCTACACAGTAAGAAGTGCTAAAGCTTTCTTT.

CDR3 residues: CASSLYTSSGELFF. CDR3 nucleotide sequence: TGTGCCAGCAGCTTGTACACTAGCTCCGGGGAGCTGTTTTTT. The chain joins TRBV5-5 to TRBJ2-2; a weak D match, TRBD2 (6 bases). CDR1 is SGHKS and CDR2 is YYEKEE in the germline V gene (reference sequence). Trimming pared 1 base from V and 6 bases from J, leaving 10 bases between. The CDR3 contains 14 residues.

This chain links TRBV9 with TRBJ2-7; D possibly corresponds to TRBD2 (6 bases). V dropped 3 bases and J dropped 2 bases, with 15 bases sitting between them. This CDR3 contains 15 residues. CDR1 SGDLS and CDR2 YYNGEE come from the germline V gene. This CDR3 is CASSAGDRSPYEQYF. DNA for the CDR3: TGTGCCAGCAGCGCGGGGGACCGGAGCCCCTACGAGCAGTACTTC.

The chain joins TRBV7-2 to TRBJ2-1; the match to TRBD2 covers 11 bases. This CDR3 comprises 18 residues. The V and J ends lost 1 base and 1 base, in that order; junction bases with no gene match: 6. Germline V gene data show CDR1 as SGHTA and CDR2 as FQGNSA. This CDR3 reads CASSLGLAGGRSYNEQFF. In DNA, the CDR3 is TGTGCCAGCAGCTTAGGGCTAGCGGGGGGCAGATCCTACAATGAGCAGTTCTTC.